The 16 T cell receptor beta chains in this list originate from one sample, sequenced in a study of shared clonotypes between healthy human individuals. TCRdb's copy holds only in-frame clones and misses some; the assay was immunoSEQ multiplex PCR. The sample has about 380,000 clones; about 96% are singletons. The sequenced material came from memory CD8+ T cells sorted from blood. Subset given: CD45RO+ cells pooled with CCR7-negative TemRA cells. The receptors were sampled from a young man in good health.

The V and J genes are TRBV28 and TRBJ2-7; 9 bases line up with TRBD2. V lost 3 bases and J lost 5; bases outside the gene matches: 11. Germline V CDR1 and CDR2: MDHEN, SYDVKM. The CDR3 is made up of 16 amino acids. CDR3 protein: CASSFPYGSGSDEQYF. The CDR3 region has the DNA TGTGCCAGCAGTTTTCCCTATGGTAGCGGGAGTGACGAGCAGTACTTC. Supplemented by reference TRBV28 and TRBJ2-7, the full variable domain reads DVKVTQSSRYLVKRTGEKVFLECVQDMDHENMFWYRQDPGLGLRLIYFSYDVKMKEKGDIPEGYSVSREKKERFSLILESASTNQTSMYLCASSFPYGSGSDEQYFGPGTRLTVT.

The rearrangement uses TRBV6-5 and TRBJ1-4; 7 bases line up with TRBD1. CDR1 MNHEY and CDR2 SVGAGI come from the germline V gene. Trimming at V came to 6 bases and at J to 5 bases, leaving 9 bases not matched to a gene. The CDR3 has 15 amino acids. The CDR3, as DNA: TGTGCCAGCAGACACCGAGGGGGCGCGAATGAAAAACTGTTTTTT. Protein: CASRHRGGANEKLFF.

The DNA of the CDR3 is TGTGCCAGCAGCCCGGACACCGGGGAGCTGTTTTTT. This codes for CASSPDTGELFF. The V and J genes are TRBV2 and TRBJ2-2; D is uncertain. V was pared by 6 bases and J by 3 bases, with 5 bases between. This CDR3 region has 12 residues. Germline V CDR1 and CDR2: SNHLY, FYNNEI.

Written as DNA, the CDR3 is TGTGCCAGCAGTTACTCGGGAAAACGAGAGCAGTACTTC. The encoded protein is CASSYSGKREQYF. The chain links TRBV6-5 to TRBJ2-7; D unresolved. The germline gives CDR1 MNHEY, CDR2 SVGAGI. The CDR3 contains 13 residues. Deletions cut 0 bases from V and 7 bases from J, with 10 bases between.

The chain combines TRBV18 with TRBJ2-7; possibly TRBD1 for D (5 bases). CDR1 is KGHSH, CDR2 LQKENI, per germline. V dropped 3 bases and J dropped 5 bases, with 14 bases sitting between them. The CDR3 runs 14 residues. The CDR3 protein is CASSPQSGANEQYF. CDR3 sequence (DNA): TGTGCCAGCTCACCTCAGTCTGGGGCTAACGAGCAGTACTTC. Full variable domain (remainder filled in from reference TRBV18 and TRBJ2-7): NAGVMQNPRHLVRRRGQEARLRCSPMKGHSHVYWYRQLPEEGLKFMVYLQKENIIDESGMPKERFSAEFPKEGPSILRIQQVVRGDSAAYFCASSPQSGANEQYFGPGTRLTVT.

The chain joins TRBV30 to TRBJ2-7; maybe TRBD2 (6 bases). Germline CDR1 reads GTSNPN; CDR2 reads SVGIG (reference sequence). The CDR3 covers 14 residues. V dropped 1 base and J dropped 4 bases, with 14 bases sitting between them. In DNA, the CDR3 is TGTGCCTGGAGTGGCGTGGGCGGGACTTACGAGCAGTACTTC. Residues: CAWSGVGGTYEQYF.

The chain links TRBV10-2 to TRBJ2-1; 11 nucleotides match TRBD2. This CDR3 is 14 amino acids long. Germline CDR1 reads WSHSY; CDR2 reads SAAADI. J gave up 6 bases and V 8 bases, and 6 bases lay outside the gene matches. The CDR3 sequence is CASGLAGGPNEQFF. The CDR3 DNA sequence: TGCGCCAGCGGTCTAGCGGGAGGCCCCAATGAGCAGTTCTTC.

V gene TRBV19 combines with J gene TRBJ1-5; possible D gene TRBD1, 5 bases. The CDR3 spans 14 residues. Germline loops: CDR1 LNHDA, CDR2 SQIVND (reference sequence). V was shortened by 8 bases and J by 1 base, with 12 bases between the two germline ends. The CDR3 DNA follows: TGTGCCAGTCGGAAACAGGTCAGCAATCAGCCCCAGCATTTT. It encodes CASRKQVSNQPQHF.

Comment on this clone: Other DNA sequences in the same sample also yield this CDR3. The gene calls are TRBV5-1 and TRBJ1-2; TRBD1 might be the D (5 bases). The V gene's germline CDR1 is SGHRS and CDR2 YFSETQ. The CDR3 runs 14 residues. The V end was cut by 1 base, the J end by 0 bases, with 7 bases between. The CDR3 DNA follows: TGCGCCAGCAGCTTGACAGGTGCTAACTATGGCTACACCTTC. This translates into CASSLTGANYGYTF.

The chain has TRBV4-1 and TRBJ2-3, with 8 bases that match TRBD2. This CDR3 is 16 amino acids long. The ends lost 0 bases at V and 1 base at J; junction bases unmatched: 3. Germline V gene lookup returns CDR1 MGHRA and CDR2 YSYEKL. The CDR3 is CASSQDLLAGTDTQYF. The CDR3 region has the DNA TGCGCCAGCAGCCAAGATTTACTAGCGGGCACAGATACGCAGTATTTT.

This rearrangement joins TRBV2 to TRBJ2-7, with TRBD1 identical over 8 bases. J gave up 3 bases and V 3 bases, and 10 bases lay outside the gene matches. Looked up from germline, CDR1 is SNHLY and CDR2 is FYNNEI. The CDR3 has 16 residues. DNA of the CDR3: TGTGCCAGCAGTGACGAAAGGGTCAGGGGGCGCTACGAGCAGTACTTC. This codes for CASSDERVRGRYEQYF.

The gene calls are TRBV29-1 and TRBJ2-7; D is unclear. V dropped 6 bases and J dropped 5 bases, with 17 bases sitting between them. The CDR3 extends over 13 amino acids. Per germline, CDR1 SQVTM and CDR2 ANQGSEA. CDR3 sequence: CSVCRWTDDEQYF. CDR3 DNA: TGCAGCGTCTGTCGCTGGACGGACGACGAGCAGTACTTC.

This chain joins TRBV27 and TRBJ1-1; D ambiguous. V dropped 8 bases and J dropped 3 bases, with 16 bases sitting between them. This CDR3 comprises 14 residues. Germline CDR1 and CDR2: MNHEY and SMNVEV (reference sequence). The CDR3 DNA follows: TGTGCCAGCGCAAAGACTCTAAAGGACACTGAAGCTTTCTTT. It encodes CASAKTLKDTEAFF.

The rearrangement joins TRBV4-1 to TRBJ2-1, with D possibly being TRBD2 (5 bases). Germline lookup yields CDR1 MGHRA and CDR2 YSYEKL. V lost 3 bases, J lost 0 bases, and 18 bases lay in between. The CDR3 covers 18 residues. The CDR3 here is CASSQALYRTYSYNEQFF. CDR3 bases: TGCGCCAGCAGCCAGGCACTTTATCGGACTTACTCCTACAATGAGCAGTTCTTC.

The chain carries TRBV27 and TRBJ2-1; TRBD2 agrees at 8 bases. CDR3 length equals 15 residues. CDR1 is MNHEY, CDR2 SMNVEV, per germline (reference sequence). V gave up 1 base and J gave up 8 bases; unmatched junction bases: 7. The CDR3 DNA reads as TGTGCCAGCAGTTTATTACCGGGAGGGGGGGATGAGCAGTTCTTC. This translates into CASSLLPGGGDEQFF.

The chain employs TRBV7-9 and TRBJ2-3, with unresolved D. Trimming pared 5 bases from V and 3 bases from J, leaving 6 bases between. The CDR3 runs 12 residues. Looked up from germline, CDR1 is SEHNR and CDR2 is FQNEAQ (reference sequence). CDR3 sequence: CASSEGTDTQYF. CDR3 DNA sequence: TGTGCCAGCAGCGAAGGGACAGATACGCAGTATTTT.